Listed below are T cell receptor beta chains from one sample, sequenced in a study of T cell repertoires in cytomegalovirus infection. TCRdb re-analysed the reads in MiXCR, keeping a single row per CDR3 protein. The table records approximately 550,000 distinct CDR3 sequences, 15% to 20% of them present only once. Material for sequencing was CD8+ T cells from PBMCs. These receptors came from a human donor in good health (CMV status not recorded). Some clones in this sample may be carry-over from other donors' samples. The CDR3 runs from the conserved cysteine through the conserved F or W. The D gene is left open where the match is weak. Clone size appears in some rows only: once, few, many, or a class for an expanded clone.

D gene,V gene,clone size,J gene,CDR3 DNA,CDR3 protein
TRBD2,TRBV7-6,many,TRBJ2-1,TGTGCCAGCAGCCCTCGGGCTAGCGGGAGCAATGAGCAGTTCTTC,CASSPRASGSNEQFF
-,TRBV11-2,many,TRBJ2-7,TGTGCCAGCAGCTCTACGGGCGTCGAGCAGTACTTC,CASSSTGVEQYF
-,TRBV6-1,few,TRBJ2-3,TGTGCCAGCAGTATTCTAGGTGGTACGCAGTATTTT,CASSILGGTQYF
TRBD2,TRBV6-5,few,TRBJ2-1,TGTGCCAGCAGCCAGTCACTAGCGGGAGGGCCTCCCTACAATGAGCAGTTCTTC,CASSQSLAGGPPYNEQFF
-,TRBV6-5,few,TRBJ1-3,TGTGCCAGCAGGAAGGATGTCTCTGGAAACACCATATATTTT,CASRKDVSGNTIYF
TRBD1,TRBV15,many,TRBJ1-2,TGTGCCACCAGCAGAGATGTAGGGACAGAGGGGAGATATGGCTACACCTTC,CATSRDVGTEGRYGYTF
TRBD1,TRBV6-2/TRBV6-3,many,TRBJ1-1,TGTGCCAGCAGCCTCGGACAGGCGGCCACTGAAGCTTTCTTT,CASSLGQAATEAFF
-,TRBV7-8,many,TRBJ1-5,TGTGCCAGCAGCGATCCGGGAAATCAGCCCCAGCATTTT,CASSDPGNQPQHF
-,TRBV5-5,many,TRBJ2-1,TGTGCCAGCAGCTCAGCAGGGAATGAGCAGTTCTTC,CASSSAGNEQFF
TRBD2,TRBV6-1,-,TRBJ2-7,TGTGCCAGCAGTGAATCTACTAGCGGGAGGTCCTCTTCGGACGAGCAGTACTTC,CASSESTSGRSSSDEQYF
-,TRBV27,-,TRBJ2-3,TGTGCCAGCAGTTTTGGACGGGGCACAGATACGCAGTATTTT,CASSFGRGTDTQYF
TRBD1,TRBV10-3,few,TRBJ1-2,TGTGCCATCAGTGACGCTGGGGGGACAGCGAACTATGGCTACACCTTC,CAISDAGGTANYGYTF
-,TRBV2,-,TRBJ2-7,TGTGCCAGCAGTGTGGGCGGGGAGGCCCACGAGCAGTACTTC,CASSVGGEAHEQYF
-,TRBV12-3/TRBV12-4,many,TRBJ2-3,TGTGCCAGCAGTTTAGTGAGCTGGGGGGGCGCCCCCACAGATACGCAGTATTTT,CASSLVSWGGAPTDTQYF
TRBD1,TRBV19,few,TRBJ1-2,TGTGCCAGTAGTATTTGGCCCAGGGGGGATGGCTACACCTTC,CASSIWPRGDGYTF
-,TRBV5-1,-,TRBJ2-7,TGCGCCAGCAGCTTGGACGCGGGCGGCTACGAGCAGTACTTC,CASSLDAGGYEQYF
-,TRBV20-1,-,TRBJ2-7,TGCAGTGCTAGAGACCCTTTGGGGGAGTCCCCTTCCTACGAGCAGTACTTC,CSARDPLGESPSYEQYF
TRBD1,TRBV27,few,TRBJ2-1,TGTGCCAGCAGTCTCAGGACCGAGGGGGCCCACAATGAGCAGTTCTTC,CASSLRTEGAHNEQFF
-,TRBV4-1,-,TRBJ2-1,TGTGCCAGCAGCCCAAAGCCCTACAATGAGCAGTTCTTC,CASSPKPYNEQFF
TRBD2,TRBV7-9,few,TRBJ2-3,TGTGCCAGCGGCCTATTTATCGGGACTAGCGGCACAGATACGCAGTATTTT,CASGLFIGTSGTDTQYF
TRBD2,TRBV4-2,many,TRBJ2-3,TGTGCCAGCAGCCAAAATCCATCGGGAGCGGGGGGGCCGGGCTCAGATACGCAGTATTTT,CASSQNPSGAGGPGSDTQYF
-,TRBV11-2,many,TRBJ2-5,TGTGCCAGCAGCTTAGATGTCGAGACCCAGTACTTC,CASSLDVETQYF
-,TRBV5-6,-,TRBJ2-7,TGTGCCAGCAGCTTCGGGGGCCCACATGGCCTTACCTACGAGCAGTACTTC,CASSFGGPHGLTYEQYF
TRBD1,TRBV30,-,TRBJ2-1,TGTGCCTGGAACAGGGGGCGGAATGAGCAGTTCTTC,CAWNRGRNEQFF
-,TRBV3-1,-,TRBJ1-1,TGTGCCAGCAGCCAAGACCGGGGGACGTACACTGAAGCTTTCTTT,CASSQDRGTYTEAFF
TRBD1,TRBV4-1,many,TRBJ2-4,TGCGCCAGCAGCCAAGAAGGACAGGGGGCGGCCAAAAACATTCAGTACTTC,CASSQEGQGAAKNIQYF
TRBD1,TRBV12-3/TRBV12-4,many,TRBJ1-1,TGTGCCAGCAGTCCCGCGGGACAGCGGGACACTGAAGCTTTCTTT,CASSPAGQRDTEAFF
-,TRBV11-2,many,TRBJ2-5,TGTGCCAGCAGCCCCCTGCGGGTTGCGGAGACCCAGTACTTC,CASSPLRVAETQYF
-,TRBV12-3/TRBV12-4,-,TRBJ2-7,TGTGCCAGCAGTTTACATACAGGGTATAAGTACTTC,CASSLHTGYKYF
TRBD2,TRBV27,-,TRBJ2-1,TGTGCCAGCCTGAATCTAGCGGGAGTTTTAGAGGAGCAGTTCTTC,CASLNLAGVLEEQFF
-,TRBV6-6,many,TRBJ2-7,TGTGCCAGCAGCCCTGCACCCTCCTACGAGCAGTACTTC,CASSPAPSYEQYF
-,TRBV29-1,few,TRBJ2-3,TGCAGCGTCCCTCAGCGGAGAGTAGTGAGCACAGATACGCAGTATTTT,CSVPQRRVVSTDTQYF
-,TRBV4-2,-,TRBJ1-4,TGTGCCAGCAGCCCTCGTTTCTTAAGGACAGAGAATGAAAAACTGTTTTTT,CASSPRFLRTENEKLFF
TRBD2,TRBV19,many,TRBJ2-1,TGTGCCAGTAGTATTAGCGGGGGAAGTGGGGATGAGCAGTTCTTC,CASSISGGSGDEQFF
TRBD2,TRBV7-9,few,TRBJ2-1,TGTGCCAGCAGCTCGATCCTAGCGGGGGGGCCCCCCTCCTACAATGAGCAGTTCTTC,CASSSILAGGPPSYNEQFF
-,TRBV7-2,many,TRBJ2-7,TGTGCCAGCAGCTTAGCAGGGGTCCACGAGCAGTACTTC,CASSLAGVHEQYF
TRBD1,TRBV7-9,many,TRBJ2-2,TGTGCCAGCAGCTCCCGGGACAGGGGAAGCACCGGGGAGCTGTTTTTT,CASSSRDRGSTGELFF
-,TRBV13,few,TRBJ2-1,TGTGCCAGCAGCTTCCCATCTGATGAGCAGTTCTTC,CASSFPSDEQFF
TRBD1,TRBV7-3,many,TRBJ2-3,TGTGCCAGCAGCCCTAGCCGGCGAGGGGGCCTTCCCACAGATACGCAGTATTTT,CASSPSRRGGLPTDTQYF
-,TRBV2,few,TRBJ1-2,TGTGCCAGCAGTGAATACGGCGGGGGCTACACCTTC,CASSEYGGGYTF
-,TRBV14,many,TRBJ2-7,TGTGCCAGCAGCCAAGGTTCTGGACGGGGGCTGAGTGACGAGCAGTACTTC,CASSQGSGRGLSDEQYF
-,TRBV12-3/TRBV12-4,-,TRBJ1-3,TGTGCCAGCAGTCTGATAGACAGTCTTGGAAACACCATATATTTT,CASSLIDSLGNTIYF
-,TRBV6-5,few,TRBJ2-3,TGTGCCAGCAGTTACTCGCAGGGATACACAGATACGCAGTATTTT,CASSYSQGYTDTQYF
-,TRBV12-3/TRBV12-4,many,TRBJ2-1,TGTGCCAGCCAGAATGTAGGGGATGAGCAGTTCTTC,CASQNVGDEQFF
-,TRBV29-1,-,TRBJ2-5,TGCAGCGTTGAAGGGGGAGTACTCCCTTTTCAAGAGACCCAGTACTTC,CSVEGGVLPFQETQYF
TRBD2,TRBV11-2,few,TRBJ2-3,TGTGCCAGCAGCTTAGAATGGGGGGGGTTCGCGGATACGCAGTATTTT,CASSLEWGGFADTQYF
-,TRBV27,many,TRBJ1-3,TGTGCCAGCAGCCTGGGCGTACCTGGAAACACCATATATTTT,CASSLGVPGNTIYF
-,TRBV7-6,-,TRBJ2-7,TGTGCCAGCAGCCTCTCGACCTACTACGAGCAGTACTTC,CASSLSTYYEQYF
TRBD1,TRBV5-6,few,TRBJ2-7,TGTGCCAGCAGCTACGTGGGGACAGGGGGCGTCGAGCAGTACTTC,CASSYVGTGGVEQYF
TRBD2,TRBV12-3/TRBV12-4,many,TRBJ2-2,TGTGCCAGCACCCCCTTGGGACTAGCGGGGCCGCCGGGCACCGGGGAGCTGTTTTTT,CASTPLGLAGPPGTGELFF
-,TRBV15,-,TRBJ1-1,TGTGCCACCAGCAGAGGAAAGGGTTTAACTGAAGCTTTCTTT,CATSRGKGLTEAFF
-,TRBV6-1,-,TRBJ2-7,TGTGCCAGCGAAGCCTACGAGCAGTACTTC,CASEAYEQYF
-,TRBV7-6,many,TRBJ2-7,TGTGCCAGCAGCTTAAGGGTAGGGTCCTACGAGCAGTACTTC,CASSLRVGSYEQYF
TRBD1,TRBV14,-,TRBJ1-3,TGTGCCAGCAGCCCCCGGACAGGGGGAAACACCATATATTTT,CASSPRTGGNTIYF
TRBD2,TRBV12-3/TRBV12-4,many,TRBJ2-3,TGTGCCAGCAGTTTAGCGCTCGTACTAGCGGGGGGCGCAGATACGCAGTATTTT,CASSLALVLAGGADTQYF
-,TRBV5-6,many,TRBJ2-3,TGTGCCAGCAGCTTGGCCTCATGGGTCCCTGAAGTGCAGTATTTT,CASSLASWVPEVQYF